This TCR beta chain stems from a study of blood T cell repertoires in COVID-19. Study summary: Whether acute or convalescent, the COVID-19 samples came from the United States, Italy and Spain. Sample material is recorded as cDNA or gDNA derived from T cells, B-cell-depleted T cells, or PBMCs.

Per the authors' pipeline: Amplification from reference gene primers served as the basis for estimated nucleated cell counts. The assay was immunoSEQ multiplex PCR, and TCRdb's table has in-frame clones only and misses some. V and J calls and clone size follow that table, whereas D and trimming were derived from the DNA. The sample has 140,000 to 150,000 clones; over 70% are singletons. The CDR3 contains 15 residues. With 5 bases clipped from V and 7 bases from J, the junction kept 6 bases outside the gene matches. Germline CDR1 is SGHTA and CDR2 is FQGNSA. This receptor was identified in a woman in her sixties or seventies with acute or convalescent COVID-19. This sequence joins TRBV7-2 and TRBJ2-1, with 12 bases lining up with TRBD2. The sequenced material came from peripheral blood. CDR3 loop: CASSVTSGSTNEQFF. The CDR3 bases are TGTGCCAGCAGCGTGACTAGCGGGAGTACGAATGAGCAGTTCTTC.